The clone carrying this TCR beta chain was seen more than once but under ten times. Each CDR3 protein gets one entry after TCRdb re-called the 5' RACE reads with MiXCR. The table shows around 610,000 distinct CDR3 sequences, with roughly 14% occurring only once. This entry belongs to a study of T cells after yellow fever vaccination. The germline V and J ends were trimmed by 4 bases and 6 bases, with 13 bases remaining between them. Germline CDR1 DFQATT, CDR2 SNEGSKA (reference sequence). This CDR3 region has 13 residues. The chain joins TRBV20-1 to TRBJ1-5, with D tentatively TRBD1 (6 bases). The sample here was PBMCs, taken on the day of the yellow fever booster vaccination. The source of this sequence is a young man who received the YFV17D yellow fever vaccine. For the CDR3, the DNA is TGCAGTGCTACCCGACAGGATTCTCAGCCCCAGCATTTT. It encodes CSATRQDSQPQHF.